The clone carrying this TCR beta chain appeared a few times. Its specificity is not known. Germline is not matched at one junction end, which may reflect a read error. The CDR3 length is 14 residues. Looked up from germline, CDR1 is MNHEY and CDR2 is SVGAGI. Unique molecular identifiers were present on cDNA, and template switching added a universal primer site. In TCRdb, the 5' RACE reads were re-called with MiXCR into one record per CDR3 protein. This table holds approximately 590,000 distinct CDR3 sequences, approximately 10% found once. These data are taken from a study of identical twins. Whole-study findings and limits: Beta out-of-frame sequences displayed a weaker excess of sharing between twins. With abundant cord blood beta clonotypes, insertions were fewer; memory repertoires showed no such pattern.

These data also featured in a second study, about yellow fever vaccine responses in identical twins. That study adds: Twins showed a vaccine T cell response that reportedly seemed partly convergent, partly personalized.

This chain links TRBV6-5 with TRBJ1-1, with TRBD1 as a possible D gene (5 bases). The clonotype was recovered from a woman aged 18-29 years in good health. The sequencing sample was made of PBMCs. The chain's CDR3 is CANSYDRLNTEAFF. The CDR3 DNA reads TGTGCCAACAGTTACGACAGATTGAACACTGAAGCTTTCTTT.